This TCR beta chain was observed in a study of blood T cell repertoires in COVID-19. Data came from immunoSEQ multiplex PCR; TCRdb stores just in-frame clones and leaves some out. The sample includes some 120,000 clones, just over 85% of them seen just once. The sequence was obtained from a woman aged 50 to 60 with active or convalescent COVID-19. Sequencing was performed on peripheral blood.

The CDR3 nucleotides are TGCAGTGCTAGTATCGCCAGGAAAAACACCGGGGAGCTGTTTTTT. It codes for CSASIARKNTGELFF. V usage is TRBV20-1 and J usage is TRBJ2-2; D is unclear. Germline loops: CDR1 DFQATT, CDR2 SNEGSKA (reference sequence). V was shortened by 3 bases and J by 2 bases, with 13 bases between the two germline ends. The CDR3 runs to 15 residues.